What follows is one T cell receptor (beta chain) and its context. Antigen: not known. The CDR3 totals 15 residues. The V segment lost 6 bases and the J segment 8 bases; nucleotides outside the gene matches: 10. Germline loops: CDR1 MNHEY, CDR2 SMNVEV (reference sequence). This specimen belongs to a study of T-cell reconstitution after alpha-beta-depleted transplantation in children. Study-wide findings and caveats: By one year post-transplant, T-cell counts and diversity largely arose from T cells that were newly produced. Approximately two months post-transplant, alpha-beta T cells reportedly originated from several hundred expanded graft clones. In some patients, recipient T cells and intrathymic progenitors surviving conditioning explained high day-60 diversity.

Unique molecular identifiers were incorporated when the TCRbeta library was constructed. MiXCR, applied by TCRdb to the PCR reads, yields one record per CDR3 protein. In the table there are about 200,000 distinct CDR3 sequences, about 7% of which are singletons. The source was PBMCs, collected before TCRalphabeta/CD19-depleted stem cell transplant. The TCR was taken from a boy aged 2 to 9 with acute lymphoblastic leukemia, due to receive a stem cell transplant. The genes are TRBV27 and TRBJ2-1; 10 bases map to TRBD2. This CDR3 is CASRSAGGLRDEQFF. The CDR3, as DNA: TGTGCCAGCAGATCAGCGGGAGGGCTGAGGGATGAGCAGTTCTTC.